Presented here are 3 T cell receptor beta chains from one specimen sequenced in a study of OX40 agonist ivuxolimab in advanced cancers. TCRdb keeps only in-frame clones here, not all; method: immunoSEQ multiplex PCR. The sample records about 76,000 clones, more than 75% being singletons. The sequencing here drew on CD4+ or CD8+ T cells sorted from blood, taken in a trial of the OX40 agonist ivuxolimab. The receptors derive from an adult with an advanced solid tumor such as melanoma, head and neck, liver or kidney cancer.

This chain joins TRBV29-1 and TRBJ2-3; D gene unclear. The CDR3 loop spans 12 amino acids. Per germline, CDR1 SQVTM and CDR2 ANQGSEA. Between the trimmed V and J ends, which lost 0 bases and 8 bases, there was a span of 9 bases. The CDR3 loop reads CSVEEGPGTQYF. As DNA, the CDR3 is TGCAGCGTTGAAGAAGGCCCCGGTACGCAGTATTTT.

This clone was observed a few times. The chain recombines TRBV2 with TRBJ2-2; D remains ambiguous. Looked up from germline, CDR1 is SNHLY and CDR2 is FYNNEI. The V gene lost 0 bases and the J gene lost 0 bases, with 5 bases spanning the gap. The CDR3 spans 15 residues. Written as DNA, the CDR3 is TGTGCCAGCAGTGAAGCTAGGTCGAACACCGGGGAGCTGTTTTTT. Its translation: CASSEARSNTGELFF. Full variable domain (outside the CDR3, taken from reference TRBV2 and TRBJ2-2): EPEVTQTPSHQVTQMGQEVILRCVPISNHLYFYWYRQILGQKVEFLVSFYNNEISEKSEIFDDQFSVERPDGSNFTLKIRSTKLEDSAMYFCASSEARSNTGELFFGEGSRLTVL.

This chain connects TRBV11-2 to TRBJ2-3; the D gene is possibly TRBD2 (5 bases). This CDR3 comprises 16 residues. V was cut by 1 base and J by 0 bases, with 11 bases left in between. Germline V lookup: CDR1 SGHAT, CDR2 FQNNGV. CDR3 sequence: CASSLVGRQSTDTQYF. Here the CDR3 DNA reads TGTGCCAGCAGCTTAGTAGGGAGACAAAGCACAGATACGCAGTATTTT.